Listed below are T cell receptor beta chains from one sample, sequenced in a study of cytomegalovirus exposure and HLA in healthy donors. Some clones are missing from TCRdb's copy, which holds only in-frame ones; the method was immunoSEQ multiplex PCR. This listing includes 200,000 or so clones. Sequenced sample: PBMCs. These receptors were obtained from a boy younger than 18 in good health and CMV-seronegative. The CDR3 runs from the conserved cysteine through the conserved F or W. D genes are given only for firm matches.

V gene: TRBV9
D gene: TRBD2
J gene: TRBJ2-2
CDR3 DNA: TGTGCCAGCAGCCCACATAGCGGGGGGGCTGGGAGCGGGGAGCTGTTTTTT
CDR3 protein: CASSPHSGGAGSGELFF

V gene: TRBV28
D gene: NA
J gene: TRBJ1-5
CDR3 DNA: TGTGCCAGCAGTTTATTAGACAGTTTTAATCAGCCCCAGCATTTT
CDR3 protein: CASSLLDSFNQPQHF

V gene: TRBV2
D gene: NA
J gene: TRBJ1-6
CDR3 DNA: TGTGCCAGCAGTGAGGGACGGGGGGGAGTTTCACCCCTCCACTTT
CDR3 protein: CASSEGRGGVSPLHF

V gene: TRBV4-2
D gene: NA
J gene: TRBJ1-2
CDR3 DNA: TGTGCCAGCAGCCAAGATCAGGGTATCGGAAACTATGGCTACACCTTC
CDR3 protein: CASSQDQGIGNYGYTF

V gene: TRBV21-1
D gene: NA
J gene: TRBJ2-1
CDR3 DNA: TGTGCCAGCAGCAAAGATAATTATAAGGGGCCGGTTATTGAGCAGTTCTTC
CDR3 protein: CASSKDNYKGPVIEQFF

V gene: TRBV11-3
D gene: NA
J gene: TRBJ1-3
CDR3 DNA: TGTGCCAGCAGCTCCACGGGAGACTCTGGAAACACCATATATTTT
CDR3 protein: CASSSTGDSGNTIYF

V gene: TRBV4-2
D gene: NA
J gene: TRBJ2-1
CDR3 DNA: TGTGCCAGCAGCCAAGACACGGGGAATGAGCAGTTCTTC
CDR3 protein: CASSQDTGNEQFF

V gene: TRBV5-6
D gene: TRBD2
J gene: TRBJ2-5
CDR3 DNA: TGTGCCAGCAGCTTGCGACTAGCGGGGTCCCAAGAGACCCAGTACTTC
CDR3 protein: CASSLRLAGSQETQYF

V gene: TRBV6-1
D gene: TRBD1
J gene: TRBJ2-6
CDR3 DNA: TGTGCCAGCAGCCAGGGGGTCTCTGGGGCCAACGTCCTGACTTTC
CDR3 protein: CASSQGVSGANVLTF

V gene: TRBV19
D gene: NA
J gene: TRBJ2-4
CDR3 DNA: TGTGCCAGTAGTATAGGTGCAGGGGCGAACATTCAGTACTTC
CDR3 protein: CASSIGAGANIQYF

V gene: TRBV28
D gene: NA
J gene: TRBJ2-7
CDR3 DNA: TGTGCCAGCAGTCTCAGGGGGAGGTACGAGCAGTACTTC
CDR3 protein: CASSLRGRYEQYF

V gene: TRBV15
D gene: TRBD1
J gene: TRBJ1-2
CDR3 DNA: TGTGCCACCAGCAGAGTTCCGGGACAGGGGTGGTATGGCTACACCTTC
CDR3 protein: CATSRVPGQGWYGYTF

V gene: TRBV28
D gene: NA
J gene: TRBJ1-2
CDR3 DNA: TGTGCCAGCAGTTTACAGGGACTACATTCTAACTATGGCTACACCTTC
CDR3 protein: CASSLQGLHSNYGYTF

V gene: TRBV4-3
D gene: TRBD2
J gene: TRBJ2-7
CDR3 DNA: TGCGCCAGCAGCCAGGTGGGGGGGTACGAGCAGTACTTC
CDR3 protein: CASSQVGGYEQYF

V gene: TRBV30
D gene: TRBD1
J gene: TRBJ1-6
CDR3 DNA: TGTGCCTGGAGTGAACCGGGACAGGGGGGTTCACCCCTCCACTTT
CDR3 protein: CAWSEPGQGGSPLHF

V gene: TRBV30
D gene: NA
J gene: TRBJ1-1
CDR3 DNA: TGTGCCTGGAGTGACGGGGGGACTGAAGCTTTCTTT
CDR3 protein: CAWSDGGTEAFF

V gene: TRBV30
D gene: NA
J gene: TRBJ2-7
CDR3 DNA: TGTGCCGGGGGCAGGGGGGCCTACGAGCAGTACTTC
CDR3 protein: CAGGRGAYEQYF

V gene: TRBV10-3
D gene: TRBD2
J gene: TRBJ2-1
CDR3 DNA: TGTGCCCCTCCGAGTCTAGCGGACTACAATGAGCAGTTCTTC
CDR3 protein: CAPPSLADYNEQFF

V gene: TRBV27
D gene: TRBD1
J gene: TRBJ2-2
CDR3 DNA: TGTGCCAGCAGCTGGACAGGGGCAGCGAACACCGGGGAGCTGTTTTTT
CDR3 protein: CASSWTGAANTGELFF

V gene: TRBV4-3
D gene: NA
J gene: TRBJ2-1
CDR3 DNA: TGCGCCAGCAGCCAAGATCAGGGATTCCCCGGTTCGAATGAGCAGTTCTTC
CDR3 protein: CASSQDQGFPGSNEQFF